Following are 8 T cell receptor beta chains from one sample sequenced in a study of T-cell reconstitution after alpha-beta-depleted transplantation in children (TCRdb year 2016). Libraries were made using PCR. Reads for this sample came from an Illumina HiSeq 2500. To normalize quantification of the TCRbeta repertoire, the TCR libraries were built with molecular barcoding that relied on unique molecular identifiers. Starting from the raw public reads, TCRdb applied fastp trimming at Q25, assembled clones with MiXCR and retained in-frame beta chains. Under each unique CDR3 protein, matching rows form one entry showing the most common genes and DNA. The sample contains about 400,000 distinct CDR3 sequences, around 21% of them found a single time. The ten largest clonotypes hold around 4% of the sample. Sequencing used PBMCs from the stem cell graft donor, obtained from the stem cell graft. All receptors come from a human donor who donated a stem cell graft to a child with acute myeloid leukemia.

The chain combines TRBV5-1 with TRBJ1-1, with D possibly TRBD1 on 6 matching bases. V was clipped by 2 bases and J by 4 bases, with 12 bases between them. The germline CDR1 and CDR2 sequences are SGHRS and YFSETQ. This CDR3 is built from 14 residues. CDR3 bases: TGCGCCAGCAGCTTACAGGGCAGGGTCACTGAAGCTTTCTTT. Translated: CASSLQGRVTEAFF.

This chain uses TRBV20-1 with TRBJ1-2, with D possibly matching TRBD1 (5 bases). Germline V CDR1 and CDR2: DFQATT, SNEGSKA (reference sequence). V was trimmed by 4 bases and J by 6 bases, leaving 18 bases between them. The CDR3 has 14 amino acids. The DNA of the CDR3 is TGCAGTGCTACGAGGACCGGGACCCCCGATGGCTACACCTTC. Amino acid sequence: CSATRTGTPDGYTF.

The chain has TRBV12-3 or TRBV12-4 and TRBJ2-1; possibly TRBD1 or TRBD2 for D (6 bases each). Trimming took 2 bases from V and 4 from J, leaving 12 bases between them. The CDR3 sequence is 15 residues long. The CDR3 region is CASSLIGGGYNEQFF. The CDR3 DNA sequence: TGTGCCAGCAGTTTAATCGGGGGCGGTTACAATGAGCAGTTCTTC.

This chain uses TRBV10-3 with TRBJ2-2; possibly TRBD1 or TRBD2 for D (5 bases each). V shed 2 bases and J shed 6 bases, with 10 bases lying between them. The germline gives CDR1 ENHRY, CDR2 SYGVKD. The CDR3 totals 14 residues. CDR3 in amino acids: CAISEEGLAGELFF. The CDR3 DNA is TGTGCCATCAGTGAGGAGGGGCTGGCCGGGGAGCTGTTTTTT.

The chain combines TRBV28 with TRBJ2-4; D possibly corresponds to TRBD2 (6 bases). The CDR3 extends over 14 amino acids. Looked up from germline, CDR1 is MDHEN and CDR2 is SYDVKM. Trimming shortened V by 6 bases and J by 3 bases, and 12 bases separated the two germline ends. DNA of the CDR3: TGTGCCAGCAGCCTAGCGTTGAGCAAAAACATTCAGTACTTC. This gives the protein CASSLALSKNIQYF.

Written as DNA, the CDR3 is TGCAGCTATGACAGGGAGAGCACAGATACGCAGTATTTT. Residues: CSYDRESTDTQYF. The V and J genes are TRBV29-1 and TRBJ2-3, with 7 bases matching TRBD1. The germline gives CDR1 SQVTM, CDR2 ANQGSEA. The CDR3 sequence is 13 residues long. The junction had 5 bases not matched to a gene; V was cut back by 8 bases and J by 0 bases.

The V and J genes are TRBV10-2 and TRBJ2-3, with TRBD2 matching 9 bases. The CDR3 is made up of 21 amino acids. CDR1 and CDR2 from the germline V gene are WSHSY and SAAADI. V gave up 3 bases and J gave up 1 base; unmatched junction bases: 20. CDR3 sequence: CASSEGRALLELAGRTDTQYF. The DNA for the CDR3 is TGCGCCAGCAGTGAAGGGAGGGCCCTCTTGGAACTAGCGGGTCGCACAGATACGCAGTATTTT.

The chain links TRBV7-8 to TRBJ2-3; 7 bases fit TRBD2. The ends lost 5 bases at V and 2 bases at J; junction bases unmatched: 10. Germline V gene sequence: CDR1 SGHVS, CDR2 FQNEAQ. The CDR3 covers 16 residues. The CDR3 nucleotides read TGTGCCAGCAGCCCTAACCCCGGGACTACCACAGATACGCAGTATTTT. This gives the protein CASSPNPGTTTDTQYF.